The following is a T cell receptor (beta chain) sequence with its context. This specimen belongs to a study of OX40 agonist ivuxolimab in advanced cancers. V lost 0 bases, J lost 0 bases, and 6 bases lay in between. The CDR3 consists of 15 residues. Germline CDR1 and CDR2: KGHSH and LQKENI. The table came from immunoSEQ multiplex PCR; TCRdb's copy has only in-frame clones and leaves some out. The sample contains about 82,000 clones, around 86% of which appear only once. The chain recombines TRBV18 with TRBJ1-5, with unresolved D. The material sequenced was CD4+ or CD8+ T cells sorted from blood, taken in a trial of the OX40 agonist ivuxolimab. The receptor was isolated from an adult with an advanced solid tumor such as melanoma, head and neck, liver or kidney cancer. CDR3 residues: CASSPPNFSNQPQHF. The CDR3, as DNA: TGTGCCAGCTCACCACCGAATTTTAGCAATCAGCCCCAGCATTTT.